The clone carrying this TCR beta chain was observed many times. Its antigen is as yet unknown. This entry belongs to a study of T cells in Graves' hyperthyroidism and ophthalmopathy. Study-level background: Blood was drawn when the patient was first diagnosed and still untreated. Whole-study findings and limits: A median about 6 months before onset, the model predicted ophthalmopathy. Appearing also in blood were most of the thyroid clonotypes expanded above 0.001.

Orbital computed tomography and thyroid ultrasound, together with serum TRAb and thyroxine and clinical symptoms, were used for diagnoses. CDR1 GTSNPN and CDR2 SVGIG come from the germline V gene (reference sequence). V lost 0 bases and J 12 bases, leaving 15 bases between the germline ends. The CDR3 is 13 residues long. There were TCR beta CDR3 regions amplified from RNA transcripts. Researchers ran a first-round RT-PCR on the TCR CDR3 using the HTBI primer set. Each CDR3 protein gets one entry after TCRdb re-called the multiplex PCR reads with MiXCR. The sample includes about 250,000 distinct CDR3 sequences, about 20% of them seen just once.

What was sequenced was blood. The rearrangement links TRBV30 to TRBJ2-1, with no clear D. The sequence derives from a man aged 25-45 years with Graves' ophthalmopathy. The CDR3 nucleotides read TGTGCCTGGAGTGTAGACCTACGCCTCGGGCAGTTCTTC. Protein product: CAWSVDLRLGQFF.